This T cell receptor (beta chain) derives from a study of regulatory T cells in long-lasting Graves disease. This clonotype occurred once. The antigen remains undetermined. Building the TCR beta libraries relied on iRepertoire HTBI primers, and CDR3 regions underwent Arm-PCR. TCRdb passed the multiplex PCR reads through MiXCR, listing each CDR3 protein once. The sample yields fewer than 450,000 distinct CDR3 sequences, roughly a quarter seen once. Time point in this sample: persistent/refractory GD, antithyroid drugs over 5 years with positive TRAb. Generation of the TCR library employed RNA extracted from PBMCs. Study outcomes and limitations: The study examined only peripheral blood, not thyroid tissue.

The clonotype comes from a female donor with Graves disease. Specimen: peripheral blood mononuclear cells (PBMCs), collected when the disease was refractory, from a patient treated with antithyroid drugs.

The CDR3 DNA sequence: TGTGCCAGCAGCCAAGATACCAGCGGGAGGGCGCCGCAGTTCTTC. Its translation is CASSQDTSGRAPQFF. This sequence joins TRBV4-2 and TRBJ2-1; 10 bases are shared with TRBD2. The CDR3 is made up of 15 amino acids. CDR1 and CDR2 (germline): LGHNA, YNFKEQ. V lost 0 bases, J lost 12 bases, and 8 bases stayed unmatched.